This T cell receptor beta chain was documented in a study of PD-1 blockade in classical Hodgkin lymphoma. Study outcomes and limitations: Baseline TCR diversity was reportedly lower in newly diagnosed patients than healthy donors.

CDR1 and CDR2 from the germline V gene are MNHNY and SVGAGI (reference sequence). V shed 0 bases and J shed 4 bases, with 10 bases lying between them. This CDR3 contains 16 residues. TCRdb's copy holds only in-frame clones and misses some; the assay was immunoSEQ multiplex PCR. The data hold some 10,000 clones, with 70% to 90% observed a single time. All patients experienced relapse after autologous stem cell transplantation, and brentuximab vedotin exposure was variable. With respect to this clone: The antigen is unknown.

This chain joins TRBV6-6 and TRBJ2-6; TRBD1 is a possible D gene (6 bases). The receptor was derived from a human donor with classical Hodgkin lymphoma. Source: peripheral blood mononuclear cells (PBMCs), taken at baseline. The CDR3 sequence: CASSYSQGIGANVLTF. The CDR3 DNA reads as TGTGCCAGCAGTTACTCCCAGGGGATCGGGGCCAACGTCCTGACTTTC.